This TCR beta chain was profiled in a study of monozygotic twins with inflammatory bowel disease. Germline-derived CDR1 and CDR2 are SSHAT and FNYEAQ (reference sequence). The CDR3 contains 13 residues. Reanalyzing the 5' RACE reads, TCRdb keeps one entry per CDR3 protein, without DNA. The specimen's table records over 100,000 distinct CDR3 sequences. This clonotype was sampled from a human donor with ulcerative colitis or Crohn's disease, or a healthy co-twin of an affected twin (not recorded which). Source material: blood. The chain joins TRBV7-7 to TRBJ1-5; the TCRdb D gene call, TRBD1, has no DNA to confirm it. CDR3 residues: CASSSPRTEPQHF. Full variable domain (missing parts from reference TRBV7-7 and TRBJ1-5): GAGVSQSPRYKVTKRGQDVTLRCDPISSHATLYWYQQALGQGPEFLTYFNYEAQPDKSGLPSDRFSAERPEGSISTLTIQRTEQRDSAMYRCASSSPRTEPQHFGDGTRLSIL.